The entry below gives a single T cell receptor beta chain sequence along with its context. Clones were read by immunoSEQ multiplex PCR, and TCRdb kept only the in-frame ones, dropping some. This sample has 77,000 or so clones, with approximately 82% found just once. This record belongs to a study of lymphopenia after photon versus proton radiotherapy. V lost 6 bases to trimming and J lost 1 base, with 13 bases between them. The CDR3 extends over 15 amino acids. Germline CDR1 reads MNHEY; CDR2 reads SVGAGI. This material consisted of peripheral blood, taken from a patient treated with proton-based radiotherapy. The V gene is TRBV6-5, the J gene TRBJ1-5; D possibly corresponds to TRBD1 (6 bases). This clonotype was sampled from a man between 60 and 75 years old with pancreatic cancer. This chain's CDR3 is CASSPSGQSNQPQHF. In DNA, the CDR3 is TGTGCCAGCAGCCCCTCTGGACAGAGCAATCAGCCCCAGCATTTT.